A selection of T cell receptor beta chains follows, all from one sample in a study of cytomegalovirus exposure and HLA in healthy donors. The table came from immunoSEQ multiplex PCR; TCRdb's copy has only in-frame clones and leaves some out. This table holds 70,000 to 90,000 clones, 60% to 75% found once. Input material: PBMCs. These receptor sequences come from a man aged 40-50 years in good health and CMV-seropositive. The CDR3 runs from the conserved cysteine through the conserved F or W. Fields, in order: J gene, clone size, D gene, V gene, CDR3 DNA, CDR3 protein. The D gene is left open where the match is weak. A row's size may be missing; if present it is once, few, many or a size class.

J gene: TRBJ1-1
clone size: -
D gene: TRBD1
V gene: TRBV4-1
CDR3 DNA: TGCGCCAGCAGCCGACAGGGGGCCGGGAGCACTGAAGCTTTCTTT
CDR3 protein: CASSRQGAGSTEAFF

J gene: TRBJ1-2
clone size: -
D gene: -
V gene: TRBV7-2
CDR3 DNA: TGTGCCAGCAGCTTATCCGGGACTTCCTATGGCTACACCTTC
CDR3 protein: CASSLSGTSYGYTF

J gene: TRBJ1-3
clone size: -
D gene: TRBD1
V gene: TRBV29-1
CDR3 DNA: TGCAGCGAAACAGGGGGCCTCTCTGGAAACACCATATATTTT
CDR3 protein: CSETGGLSGNTIYF

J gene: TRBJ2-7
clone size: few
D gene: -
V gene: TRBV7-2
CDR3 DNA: TGTGCCAGCAGCTTATCTCCAGGGCCCTACGAGCAGTACTTC
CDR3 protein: CASSLSPGPYEQYF

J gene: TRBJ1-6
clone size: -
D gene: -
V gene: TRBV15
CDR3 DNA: TGTGCCACCAGCAGATATAGGGGGTCGGATAATTCACCCCTCCACTTT
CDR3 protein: CATSRYRGSDNSPLHF

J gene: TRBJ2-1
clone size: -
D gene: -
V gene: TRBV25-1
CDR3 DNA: TGTGCCAGCAGTTCAACCAGATTAGCGGAGAGCTCCTACAATGAGCAGTTCTTC
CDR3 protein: CASSSTRLAESSYNEQFF

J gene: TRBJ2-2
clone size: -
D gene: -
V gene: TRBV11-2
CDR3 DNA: TGTGCCAGCAGCTCGGAGGGGTCCTGGGCCGGGGAGCTGTTTTTT
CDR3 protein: CASSSEGSWAGELFF

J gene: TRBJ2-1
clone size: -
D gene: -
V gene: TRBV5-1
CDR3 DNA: TGCGCCAGCCAATCCCTTGGGAGTCTGTTCTTC
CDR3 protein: CASQSLGSLFF

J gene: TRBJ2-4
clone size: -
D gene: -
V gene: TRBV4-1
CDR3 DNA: TGCGCCAGCAGCCAAGTGGTAGCAGGGGCCGACATTCAGTACTTC
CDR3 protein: CASSQVVAGADIQYF

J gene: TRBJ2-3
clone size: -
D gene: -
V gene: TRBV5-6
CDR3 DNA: TGTGCCAGCAGCCTGAGAGCTAGCACAGATACGCAGTATTTT
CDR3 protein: CASSLRASTDTQYF

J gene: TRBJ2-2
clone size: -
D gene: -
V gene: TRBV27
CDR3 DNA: TGTGCCAGCAGTTTTTCTCCGGTGACCGGGGAGCTGTTTTTT
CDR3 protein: CASSFSPVTGELFF

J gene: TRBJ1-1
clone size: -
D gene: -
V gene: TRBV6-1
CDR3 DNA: TGTGCCAGCAGTGTATCGGGAGAGAACACTGAAGCTTTCTTT
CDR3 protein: CASSVSGENTEAFF

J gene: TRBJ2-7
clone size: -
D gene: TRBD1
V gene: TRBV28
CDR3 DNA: TGTGCCAGCAGGAGCAGGGGGTGGAACGAGCAGTACTTC
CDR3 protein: CASRSRGWNEQYF

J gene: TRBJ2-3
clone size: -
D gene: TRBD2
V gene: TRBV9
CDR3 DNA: TGTGCCAGCAGCGCCAGACTAGCGGGGATCACAGATACGCAGTATTTT
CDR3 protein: CASSARLAGITDTQYF

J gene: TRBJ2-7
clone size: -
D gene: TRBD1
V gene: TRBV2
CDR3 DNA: TGTGCCAGCAGTGTAGACAGGGGGCTCGGCGAGCAGTACTTC
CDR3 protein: CASSVDRGLGEQYF

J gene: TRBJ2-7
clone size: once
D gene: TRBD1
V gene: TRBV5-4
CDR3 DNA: TGTGCCAGCAGCTTAACAGACAGGGGCGAGCAGTACTTC
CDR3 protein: CASSLTDRGEQYF